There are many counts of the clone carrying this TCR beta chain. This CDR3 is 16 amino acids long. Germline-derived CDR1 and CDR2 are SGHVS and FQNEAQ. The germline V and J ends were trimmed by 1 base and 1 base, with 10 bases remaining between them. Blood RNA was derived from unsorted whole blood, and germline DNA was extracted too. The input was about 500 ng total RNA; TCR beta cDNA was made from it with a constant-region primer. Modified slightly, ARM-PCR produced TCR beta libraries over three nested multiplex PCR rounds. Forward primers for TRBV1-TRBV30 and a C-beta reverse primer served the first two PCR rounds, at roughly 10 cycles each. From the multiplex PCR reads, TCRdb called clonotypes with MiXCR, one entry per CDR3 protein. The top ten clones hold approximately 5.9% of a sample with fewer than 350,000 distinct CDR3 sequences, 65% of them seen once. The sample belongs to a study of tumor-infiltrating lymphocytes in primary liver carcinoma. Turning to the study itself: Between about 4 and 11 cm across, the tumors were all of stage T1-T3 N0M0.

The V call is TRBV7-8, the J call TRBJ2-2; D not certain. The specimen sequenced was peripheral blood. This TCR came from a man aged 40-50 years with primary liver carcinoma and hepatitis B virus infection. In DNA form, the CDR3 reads TGTGCCAGCAGCTTAGGACCTGTAGGGAACACCGGGGAGCTGTTTTTT. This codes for CASSLGPVGNTGELFF.